This T cell receptor (beta chain) derives from a study of cytomegalovirus exposure and HLA in healthy donors. A multiplex PCR was run with 60 Vbeta primers and 13 Jbeta primers. Clones were sequenced by immunoSEQ multiplex PCR, and TCRdb holds only the in-frame ones, with some missing. This sample has over 100,000 clones, with 76% found just once. As to this clone: Its antigen is not known.

General study points: As a later analysis showed, a missense DCLRE1C variant was linked to trimming of TCR beta V- and J-genes.

Material: PBMCs. The source of this sequence is a woman aged 50 to 60 in good health and CMV-seropositive.

DNA of the CDR3: TGTGCCAGTAGTCGACTAGCGGGGCCTCCTGGGGAGACCCAGTACTTC. Translation: CASSRLAGPPGETQYF. This chain joins TRBV19 and TRBJ2-5, with TRBD2 matching over 11 bases. V lost 5 bases to trimming and J lost 5 bases; unmatched junction nucleotides: 10. CDR1 and CDR2 from the germline V gene are LNHDA and SQIVND (reference sequence). The CDR3 runs 16 residues.